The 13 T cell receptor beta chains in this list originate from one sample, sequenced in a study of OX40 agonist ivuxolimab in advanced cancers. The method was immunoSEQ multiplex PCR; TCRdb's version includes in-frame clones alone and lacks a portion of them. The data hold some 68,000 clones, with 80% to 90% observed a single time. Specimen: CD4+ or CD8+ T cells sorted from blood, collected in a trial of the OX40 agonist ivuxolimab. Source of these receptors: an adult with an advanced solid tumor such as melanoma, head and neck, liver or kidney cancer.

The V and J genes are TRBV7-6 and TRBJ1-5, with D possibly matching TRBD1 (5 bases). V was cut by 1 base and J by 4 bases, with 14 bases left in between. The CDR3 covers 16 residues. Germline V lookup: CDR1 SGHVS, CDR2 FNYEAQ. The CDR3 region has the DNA TGTGCCAGCAGCTTAGAGGAGGCCGGGGGAAATCAGCCCCAGCATTTT. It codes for CASSLEEAGGNQPQHF.

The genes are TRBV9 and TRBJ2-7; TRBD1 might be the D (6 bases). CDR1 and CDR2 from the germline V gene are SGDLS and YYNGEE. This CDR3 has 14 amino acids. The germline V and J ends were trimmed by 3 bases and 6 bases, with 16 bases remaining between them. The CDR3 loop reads CASSGKGVGSEQYF. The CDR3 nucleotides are TGTGCCAGCAGCGGCAAGGGGGTTGGGTCCGAGCAGTACTTC.

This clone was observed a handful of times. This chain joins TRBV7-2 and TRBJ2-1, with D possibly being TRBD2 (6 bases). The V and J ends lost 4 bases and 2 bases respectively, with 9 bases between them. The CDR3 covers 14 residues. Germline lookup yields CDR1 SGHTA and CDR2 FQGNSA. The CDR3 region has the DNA TGTGCCAGCAGCTCTCCGGGGGCCTACAATGAGCAGTTCTTC. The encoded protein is CASSSPGAYNEQFF.

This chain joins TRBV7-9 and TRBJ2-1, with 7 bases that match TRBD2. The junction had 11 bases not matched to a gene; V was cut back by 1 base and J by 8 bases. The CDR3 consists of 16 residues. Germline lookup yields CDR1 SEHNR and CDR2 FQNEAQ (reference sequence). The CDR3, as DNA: TGTGCCAGCAGCTTAGGAGGGTGGCGGGCGGGAGATGAGCAGTTCTTC. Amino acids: CASSLGGWRAGDEQFF.

The DNA for the CDR3 is TGCGCCAGCAGCTTGGTAGACGGGAGTCTCTACGAGCAGTACTTC. It is translated as CASSLVDGSLYEQYF. This chain links TRBV5-1 with TRBJ2-7; tentatively, D is TRBD2 (6 bases). The germline V gene encodes CDR1 SGHRS and CDR2 YFSETQ. The CDR3 extends over 15 amino acids. V lost 0 bases to trimming and J lost 3 bases, with 13 bases between them.

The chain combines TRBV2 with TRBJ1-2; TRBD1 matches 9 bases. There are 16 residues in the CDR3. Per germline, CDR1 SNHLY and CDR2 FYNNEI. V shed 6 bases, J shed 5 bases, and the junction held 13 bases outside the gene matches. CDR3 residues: CASSKNTGGGRYGYTF. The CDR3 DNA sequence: TGTGCCAGCAGCAAAAATACAGGGGGCGGAAGGTATGGCTACACCTTC. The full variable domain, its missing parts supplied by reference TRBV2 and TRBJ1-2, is EPEVTQTPSHQVTQMGQEVILRCVPISNHLYFYWYRQILGQKVEFLVSFYNNEISEKSEIFDDQFSVERPDGSNFTLKIRSTKLEDSAMYFCASSKNTGGGRYGYTFGSGTRLTVV.

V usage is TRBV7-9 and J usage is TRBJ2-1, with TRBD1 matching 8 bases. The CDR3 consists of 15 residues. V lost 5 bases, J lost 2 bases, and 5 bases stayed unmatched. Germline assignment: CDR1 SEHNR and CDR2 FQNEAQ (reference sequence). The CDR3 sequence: CASSAETGAYNEQFF. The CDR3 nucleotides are TGTGCCAGCAGCGCCGAGACAGGGGCCTACAATGAGCAGTTCTTC. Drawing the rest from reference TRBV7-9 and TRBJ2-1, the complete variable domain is DTGVSQNPRHKITKRGQNVTFRCDPISEHNRLYWYRQTLGQGPEFLTYFQNEAQLEKSRLLSDRFSAERPKGSFSTLEIQRTEQGDSAMYLCASSAETGAYNEQFFGPGTRLTVL.

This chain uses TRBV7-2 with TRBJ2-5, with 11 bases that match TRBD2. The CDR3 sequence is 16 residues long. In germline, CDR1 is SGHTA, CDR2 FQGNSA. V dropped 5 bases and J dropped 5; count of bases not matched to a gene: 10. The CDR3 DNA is TGTGCCAGCAGCGCGGCTCTAGCGGGGGGTGGGGAGACCCAGTACTTC. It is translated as CASSAALAGGGETQYF. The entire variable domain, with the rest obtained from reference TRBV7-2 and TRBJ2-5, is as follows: GAGVSQSPSNKVTEKGKDVELRCDPISGHTALYWYRQSLGQGLEFLIYFQGNSAPDKSGLPSDRFSAERTGGSVSTLTIQRTQQEDSAVYLCASSAALAGGGETQYFGPGTRLLVL.

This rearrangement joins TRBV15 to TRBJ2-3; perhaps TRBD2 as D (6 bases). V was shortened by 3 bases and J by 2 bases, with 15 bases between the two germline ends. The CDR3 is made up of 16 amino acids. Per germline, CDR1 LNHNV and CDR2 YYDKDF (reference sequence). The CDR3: CATSRAGTPSTDTQYF. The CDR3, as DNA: TGTGCCACCAGCAGGGCCGGGACTCCCTCCACAGATACGCAGTATTTT.

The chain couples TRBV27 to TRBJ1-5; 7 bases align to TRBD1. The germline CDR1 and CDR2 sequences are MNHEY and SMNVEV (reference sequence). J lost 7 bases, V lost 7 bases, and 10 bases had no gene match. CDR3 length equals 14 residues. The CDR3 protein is CASTSTGTGQPQHF. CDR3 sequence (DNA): TGTGCCAGCACCTCGACAGGGACGGGACAGCCCCAGCATTTT.

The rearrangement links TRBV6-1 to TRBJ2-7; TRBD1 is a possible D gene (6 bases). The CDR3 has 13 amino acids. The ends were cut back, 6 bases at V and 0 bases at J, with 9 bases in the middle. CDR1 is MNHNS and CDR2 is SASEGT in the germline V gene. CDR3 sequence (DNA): TGTGCCAGCAGATTACAGGGCTCCTACGAGCAGTACTTC. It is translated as CASRLQGSYEQYF.

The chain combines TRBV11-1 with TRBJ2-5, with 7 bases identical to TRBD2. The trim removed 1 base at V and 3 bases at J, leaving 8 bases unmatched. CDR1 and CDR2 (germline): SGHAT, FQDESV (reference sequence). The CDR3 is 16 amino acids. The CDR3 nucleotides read TGTGCCAGCAGCTTAGGGGGGAGACTAGCTGAAGAGACCCAGTACTTC. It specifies CASSLGGRLAEETQYF.

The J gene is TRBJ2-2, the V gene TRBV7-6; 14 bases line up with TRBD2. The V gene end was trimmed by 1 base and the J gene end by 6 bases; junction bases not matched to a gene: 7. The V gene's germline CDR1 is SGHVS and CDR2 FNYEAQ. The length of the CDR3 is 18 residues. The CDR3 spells CASSLVTSGGAFPGELFF. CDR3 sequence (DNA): TGTGCCAGCAGCTTAGTGACTAGCGGGGGGGCCTTCCCCGGGGAGCTGTTTTTT.